The present T cell receptor (beta chain) was sequenced within a study of blood T cell repertoires in COVID-19. Study-level background: Sites across the United States, Italy and Spain contributed samples from acute and convalescent COVID-19. T cells, B-cell-depleted T cells, or PBMCs provided the cDNA or gDNA that served as material.

Looked up from germline, CDR1 is SGHRS and CDR2 is YFSETQ. Trimming shortened V by 3 bases and J by 3 bases, and 18 bases separated the two germline ends. The CDR3 is 16 amino acids. In the source study's methods: Nucleated cell counts were estimated from reference gene primer amplification. Profiling relied on immunoSEQ multiplex PCR, and the TCRdb table lists in-frame clones only, not all of them. Clonal size and the V and J genes are those of that table, whereas D and trimming came from the DNA. The sample has a few hundred thousand clones, roughly 87% seen once. Clinical histories supplied by participants themselves formed the basis of cohort assignment.

The gene calls are TRBV5-1 and TRBJ1-2, with D possibly TRBD1 on 5 matching bases. This receptor was identified in a woman aged 18-29 years who had recovered from COVID-19. The sample was PBMCs or T cells enriched from blood (not recorded which). The DNA of the CDR3 is TGCGCCAGCAGCTCCCTGGGACTGGGGGAAGACTATGGCTACACCTTC. It specifies CASSSLGLGEDYGYTF.